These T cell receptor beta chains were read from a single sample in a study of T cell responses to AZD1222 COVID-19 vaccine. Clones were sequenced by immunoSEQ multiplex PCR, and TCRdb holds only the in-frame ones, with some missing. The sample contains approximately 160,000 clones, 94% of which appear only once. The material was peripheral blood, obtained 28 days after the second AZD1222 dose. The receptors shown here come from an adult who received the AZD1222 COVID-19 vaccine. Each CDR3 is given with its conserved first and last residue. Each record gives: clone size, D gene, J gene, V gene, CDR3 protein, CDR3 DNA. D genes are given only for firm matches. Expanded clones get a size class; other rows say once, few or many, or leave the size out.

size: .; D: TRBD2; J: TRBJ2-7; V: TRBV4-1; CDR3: CASSQDTPFGGSSYEQYF; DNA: TGCGCCAGCAGCCAAGACACCCCCTTTGGCGGGAGCTCCTACGAGCAGTACTTC
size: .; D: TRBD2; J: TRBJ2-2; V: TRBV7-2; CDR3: CASSLEPGGPGELFF; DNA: TGTGCCAGCAGCTTAGAGCCGGGAGGGCCCGGGGAGCTGTTTTTT
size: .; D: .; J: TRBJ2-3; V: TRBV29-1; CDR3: CSVEAGAGTDTQYF; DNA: TGCAGCGTTGAAGCGGGGGCAGGCACAGATACGCAGTATTTT
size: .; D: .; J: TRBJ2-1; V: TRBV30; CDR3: CAWVGTDEQFF; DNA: TGTGCCTGGGTGGGCACGGATGAGCAGTTCTTC
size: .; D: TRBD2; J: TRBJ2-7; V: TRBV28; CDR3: CASSLGASGTYEQYF; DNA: TGTGCCAGCAGTTTGGGGGCTAGCGGGACCTACGAGCAGTACTTC
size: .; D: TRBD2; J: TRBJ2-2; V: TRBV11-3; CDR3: CASSQGRVGTRYTGELFF; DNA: TGTGCCAGCAGCCAAGGCCGCGTGGGGACTAGATACACCGGGGAGCTGTTTTTT
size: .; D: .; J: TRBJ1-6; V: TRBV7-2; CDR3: CASSLGGPLEISPLHF; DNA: TGTGCCAGCAGCTTGGGGGGACCGTTAGAGATTTCACCCCTCCACTTT
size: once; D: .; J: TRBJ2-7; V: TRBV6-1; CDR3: CASSEAWRASYEQYF; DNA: TGTGCCAGCAGTGAAGCCTGGCGGGCCTCCTACGAGCAGTACTTC
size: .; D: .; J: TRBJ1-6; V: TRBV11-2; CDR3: CASSWGSPSPLHF; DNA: TGTGCCAGCAGCTGGGGATCACCCTCACCCCTCCACTTT
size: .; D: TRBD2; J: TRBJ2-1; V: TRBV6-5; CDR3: CASSYSSGTKGNEQFF; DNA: TGTGCCAGCAGTTACTCGTCCGGGACTAAGGGTAATGAGCAGTTCTTC
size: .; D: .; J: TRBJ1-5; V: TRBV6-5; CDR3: CASSSIGNQPQHF; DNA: TGTGCCAGCAGTTCAATCGGCAATCAGCCCCAGCATTTT
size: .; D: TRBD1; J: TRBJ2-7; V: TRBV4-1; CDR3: CASSSRTGQYEQYF; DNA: TGCGCCAGCAGCTCCCGGACAGGGCAATACGAGCAGTACTTC
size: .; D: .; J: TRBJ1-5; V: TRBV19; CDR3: CASSIVASNQPQHF; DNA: TGTGCCAGTAGTATTGTGGCCTCTAATCAGCCCCAGCATTTT
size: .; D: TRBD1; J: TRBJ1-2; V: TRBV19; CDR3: CASSPGGGGYYGYTF; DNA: TGTGCCAGTAGCCCAGGGGGGGGCGGCTACTATGGCTACACCTTC
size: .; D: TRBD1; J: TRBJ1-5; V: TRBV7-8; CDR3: CASSLGTGRNQPQHF; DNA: TGTGCCAGCAGCTTAGGGACAGGCCGCAATCAGCCCCAGCATTTT
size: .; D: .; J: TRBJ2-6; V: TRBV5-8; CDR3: CASSLYMGSGANVLTF; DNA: TGTGCCAGCAGCTTGTATATGGGTTCTGGGGCCAACGTCCTGACTTTC
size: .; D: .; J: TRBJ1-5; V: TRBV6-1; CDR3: CASSEQGISNQPQHF; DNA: TGTGCCAGCAGTGAACAGGGGATTAGCAATCAGCCCCAGCATTTT